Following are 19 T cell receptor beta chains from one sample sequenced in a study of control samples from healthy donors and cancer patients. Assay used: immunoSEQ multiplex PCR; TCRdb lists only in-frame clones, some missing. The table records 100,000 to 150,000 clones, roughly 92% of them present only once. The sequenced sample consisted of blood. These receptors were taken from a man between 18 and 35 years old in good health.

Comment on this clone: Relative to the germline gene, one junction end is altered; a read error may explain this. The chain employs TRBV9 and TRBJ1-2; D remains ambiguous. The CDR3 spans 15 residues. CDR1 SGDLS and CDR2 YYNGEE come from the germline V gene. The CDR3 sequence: CASSVTRNGPYGHTF. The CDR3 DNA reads TGTGCCAGCAGCGTAACTCGAAACGGACCCTATGGCCACACCTTC.

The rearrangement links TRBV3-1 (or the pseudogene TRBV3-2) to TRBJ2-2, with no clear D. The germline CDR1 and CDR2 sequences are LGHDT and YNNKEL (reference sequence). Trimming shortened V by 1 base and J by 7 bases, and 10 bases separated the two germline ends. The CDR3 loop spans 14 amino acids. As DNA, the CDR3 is TGTGCCAGCAGCCAAGGGGTCGGTAGCGGGGAGCTGTTTTTT. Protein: CASSQGVGSGELFF.

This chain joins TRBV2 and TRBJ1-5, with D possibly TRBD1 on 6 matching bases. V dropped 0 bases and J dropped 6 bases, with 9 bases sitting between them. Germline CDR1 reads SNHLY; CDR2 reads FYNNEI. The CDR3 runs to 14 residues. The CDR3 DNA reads TGTGCCAGCAGTGAAGCGGGGGGGGCTCAGCCCCAGCATTTT. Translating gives CASSEAGGAQPQHF.

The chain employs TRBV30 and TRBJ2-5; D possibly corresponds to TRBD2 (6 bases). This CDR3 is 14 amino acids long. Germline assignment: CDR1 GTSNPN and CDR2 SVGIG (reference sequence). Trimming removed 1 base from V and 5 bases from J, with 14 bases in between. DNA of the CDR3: TGTGCCTGGAGTGACGGTTCTAGCGTGGAGACCCAGTACTTC. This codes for CAWSDGSSVETQYF. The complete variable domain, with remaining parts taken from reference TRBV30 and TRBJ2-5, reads SQTIHQWPATLVQPVGSPLSLECTVEGTSNPNLYWYRQAAGRGLQLLFYSVGIGQISSEVPQNLSASRPQDRQFILSSKKLLLSDSGFYLCAWSDGSSVETQYFGPGTRLLVL.

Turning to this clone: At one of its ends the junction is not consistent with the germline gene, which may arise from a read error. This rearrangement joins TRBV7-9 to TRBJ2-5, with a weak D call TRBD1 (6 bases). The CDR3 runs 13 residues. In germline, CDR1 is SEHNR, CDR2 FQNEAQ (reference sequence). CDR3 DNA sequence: TGTGCCAGCAGATTAGGGGGTCTAGAGACCCAGTACTTC. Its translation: CASRLGGLETQYF.

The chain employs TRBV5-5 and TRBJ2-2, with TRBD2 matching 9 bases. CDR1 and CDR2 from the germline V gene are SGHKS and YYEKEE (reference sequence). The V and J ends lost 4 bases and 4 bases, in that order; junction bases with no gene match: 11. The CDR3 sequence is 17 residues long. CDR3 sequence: CASSTIPSGVGTGELFF. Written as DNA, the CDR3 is TGTGCCAGCAGCACAATCCCTAGCGGGGTAGGCACCGGGGAGCTGTTTTTT.

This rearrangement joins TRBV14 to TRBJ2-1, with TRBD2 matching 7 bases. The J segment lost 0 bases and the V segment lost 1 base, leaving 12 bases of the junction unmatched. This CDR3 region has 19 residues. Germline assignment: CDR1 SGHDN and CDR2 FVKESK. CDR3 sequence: CASSQVWTSPVGSYNEQFF. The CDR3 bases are TGTGCCAGCAGCCAAGTTTGGACTAGTCCGGTTGGCTCCTACAATGAGCAGTTCTTC.

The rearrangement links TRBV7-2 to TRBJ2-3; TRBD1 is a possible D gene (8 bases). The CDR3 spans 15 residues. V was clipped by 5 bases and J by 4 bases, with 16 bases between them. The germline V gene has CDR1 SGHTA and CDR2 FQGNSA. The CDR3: CASSERDRSPDTQYF. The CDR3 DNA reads TGTGCCAGCAGCGAGCGGGACAGGTCCCCAGATACGCAGTATTTT.

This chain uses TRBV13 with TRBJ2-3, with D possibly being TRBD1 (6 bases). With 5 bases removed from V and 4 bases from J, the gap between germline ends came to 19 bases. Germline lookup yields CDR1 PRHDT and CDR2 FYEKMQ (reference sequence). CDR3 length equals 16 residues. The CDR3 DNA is TGTGCCAGCAGCCGCCGACCGACAGGAGGAGCAGATACGCAGTATTTT. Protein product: CASSRRPTGGADTQYF.

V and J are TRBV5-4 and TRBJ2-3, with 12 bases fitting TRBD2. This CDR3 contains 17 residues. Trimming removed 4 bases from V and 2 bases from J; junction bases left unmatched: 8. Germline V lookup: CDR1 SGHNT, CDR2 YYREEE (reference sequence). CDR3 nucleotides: TGTGCCAGCAGCCACAGACTAGCGGGGGAAAACACAGATACGCAGTATTTT. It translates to CASSHRLAGENTDTQYF.

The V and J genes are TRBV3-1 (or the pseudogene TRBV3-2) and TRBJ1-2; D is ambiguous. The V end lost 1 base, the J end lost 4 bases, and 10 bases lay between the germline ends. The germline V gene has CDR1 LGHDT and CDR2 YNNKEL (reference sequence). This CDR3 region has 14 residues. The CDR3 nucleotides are TGTGCCAGCAGCCAAGGAAGTGGCCCCTATGGCTACACCTTC. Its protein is CASSQGSGPYGYTF.

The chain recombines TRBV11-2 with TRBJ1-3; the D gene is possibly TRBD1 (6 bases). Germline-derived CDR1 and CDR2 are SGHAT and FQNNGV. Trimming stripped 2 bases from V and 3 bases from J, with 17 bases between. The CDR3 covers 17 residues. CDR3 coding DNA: TGTGCCAGCAGCTTATTGGCAGGGGAAAGTTTTGGAAACACCATATATTTT. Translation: CASSLLAGESFGNTIYF.

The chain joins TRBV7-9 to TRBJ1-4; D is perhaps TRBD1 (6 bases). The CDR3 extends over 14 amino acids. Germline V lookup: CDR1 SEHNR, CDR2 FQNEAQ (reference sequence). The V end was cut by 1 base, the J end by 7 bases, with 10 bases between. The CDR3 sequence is CASSLGGLVEKLFF. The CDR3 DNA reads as TGTGCCAGCAGCTTAGGGGGGCTGGTTGAAAAACTGTTTTTT. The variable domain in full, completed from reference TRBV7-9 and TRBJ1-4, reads DTGVSQNPRHKITKRGQNVTFRCDPISEHNRLYWYRQTLGQGPEFLTYFQNEAQLEKSRLLSDRFSAERPKGSFSTLEIQRTEQGDSAMYLCASSLGGLVEKLFFGSGTQLSVL.

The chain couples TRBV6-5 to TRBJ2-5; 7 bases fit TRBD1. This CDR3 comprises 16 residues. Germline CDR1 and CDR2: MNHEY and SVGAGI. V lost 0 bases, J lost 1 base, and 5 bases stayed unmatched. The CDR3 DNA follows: TGTGCCAGCAGTTACTCCCCAGACAGGGCCCAAGAGACCCAGTACTTC. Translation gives CASSYSPDRAQETQYF.

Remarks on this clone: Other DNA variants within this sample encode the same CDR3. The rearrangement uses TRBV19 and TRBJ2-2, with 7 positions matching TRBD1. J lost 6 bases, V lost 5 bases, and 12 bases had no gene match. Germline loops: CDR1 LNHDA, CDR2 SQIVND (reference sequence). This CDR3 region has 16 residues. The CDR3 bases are TGTGCCAGTAGTCCAATTTGGGACAGAGAGGCCGGGGAGCTGTTTTTT. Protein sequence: CASSPIWDREAGELFF.

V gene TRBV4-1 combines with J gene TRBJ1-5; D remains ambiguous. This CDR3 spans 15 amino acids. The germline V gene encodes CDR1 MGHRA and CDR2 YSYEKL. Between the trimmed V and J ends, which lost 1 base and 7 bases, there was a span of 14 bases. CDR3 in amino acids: CASSQGRRQGQPQHF. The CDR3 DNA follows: TGCGCCAGCAGCCAAGGAAGGAGGCAAGGCCAGCCCCAGCATTTT.

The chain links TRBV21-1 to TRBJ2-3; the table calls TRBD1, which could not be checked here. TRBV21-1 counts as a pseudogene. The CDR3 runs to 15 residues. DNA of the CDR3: TGTGCCAGCAGCAAAAGTTTCAGGGGCACAGATACGCAGTATTTT. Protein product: CASSKSFRGTDTQYF.

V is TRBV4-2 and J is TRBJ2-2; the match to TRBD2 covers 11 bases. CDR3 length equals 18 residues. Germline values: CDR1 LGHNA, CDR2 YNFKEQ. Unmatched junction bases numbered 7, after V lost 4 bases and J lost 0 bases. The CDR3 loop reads CASSLSGGARSNTGELFF. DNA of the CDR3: TGTGCCAGCAGCCTTAGCGGGGGGGCCCGGTCGAACACCGGGGAGCTGTTTTTT.

CDR3 nucleotide sequence: TGCGCCAGCAGCCAAGTGGGGGGCACCGGGGAGCTGTTTTTT. Residues: CASSQVGGTGELFF. The chain employs TRBV4-1 and TRBJ2-2; possibly TRBD2 for D (6 bases). CDR1 is MGHRA, CDR2 YSYEKL, per germline. With 1 base removed from V and 4 bases from J, the gap between germline ends came to 7 bases. The CDR3 is 14 amino acids.